This TCR beta chain emerged from a study of blood T cell repertoires in COVID-19. Across the study: Sites across the United States, Italy and Spain contributed samples from acute and convalescent COVID-19. The analysed material was cDNA or gDNA that came from T cells, B-cell-depleted T cells, or PBMCs.

Original processing notes: For nucleated cells, counts were estimated from reference gene primer amplification. TCRdb's copy holds only in-frame clones and misses some; the assay was immunoSEQ multiplex PCR. V and J calls and clone size are copied from that table; D and trimming were computed from the DNA. Of approximately 210,000 clones in the sample, approximately 81% were seen once. Trimming pared 4 bases from V and 3 bases from J, leaving 9 bases between. The CDR3 sequence is 14 residues long. Germline lookup yields CDR1 LGHDT and CDR2 YNNKEL (reference sequence). This clone was counted a single time.

The source material was peripheral blood. The V call is TRBV3-1 (or the pseudogene TRBV3-2), the J call TRBJ2-2; D is possibly TRBD2 (5 bases). The origin of this receptor is a man aged 25-40 years with active or convalescent COVID-19. The CDR3 region has the DNA TGTGCCAGCAGCCTTTTGGACTACACCGGGGAGCTGTTTTTT. Translated, it gives CASSLLDYTGELFF.